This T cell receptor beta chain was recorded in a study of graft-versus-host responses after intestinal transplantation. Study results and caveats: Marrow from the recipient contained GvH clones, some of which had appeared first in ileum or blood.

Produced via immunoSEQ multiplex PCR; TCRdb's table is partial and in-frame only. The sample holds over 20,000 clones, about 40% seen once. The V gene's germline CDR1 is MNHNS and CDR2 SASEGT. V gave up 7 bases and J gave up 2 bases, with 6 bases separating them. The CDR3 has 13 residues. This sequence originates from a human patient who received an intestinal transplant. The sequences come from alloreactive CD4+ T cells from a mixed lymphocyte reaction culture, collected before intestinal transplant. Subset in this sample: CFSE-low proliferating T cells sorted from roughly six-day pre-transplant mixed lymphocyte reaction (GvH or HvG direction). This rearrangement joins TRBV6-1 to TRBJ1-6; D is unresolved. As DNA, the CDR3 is TGTGCCAGCATGCGAGCCTATAATTCACCCCTCCACTTT. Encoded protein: CASMRAYNSPLHF.